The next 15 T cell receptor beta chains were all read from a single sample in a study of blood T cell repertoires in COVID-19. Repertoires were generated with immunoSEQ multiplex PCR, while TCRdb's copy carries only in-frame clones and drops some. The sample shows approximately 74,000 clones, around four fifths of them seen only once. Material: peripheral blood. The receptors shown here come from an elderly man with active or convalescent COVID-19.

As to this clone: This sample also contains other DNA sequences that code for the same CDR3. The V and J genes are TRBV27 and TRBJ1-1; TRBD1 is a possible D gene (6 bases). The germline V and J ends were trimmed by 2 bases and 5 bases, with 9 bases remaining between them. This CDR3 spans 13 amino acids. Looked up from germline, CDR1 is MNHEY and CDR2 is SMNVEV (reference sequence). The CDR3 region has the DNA TGTGCCAGCAGTTTACAGGGGTGGACTGAAGCTTTCTTT. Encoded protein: CASSLQGWTEAFF.

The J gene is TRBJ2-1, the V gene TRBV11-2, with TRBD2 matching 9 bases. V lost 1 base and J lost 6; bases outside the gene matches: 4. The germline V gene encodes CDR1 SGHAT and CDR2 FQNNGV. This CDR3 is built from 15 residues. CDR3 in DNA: TGTGCCAGCAGCTTAGTGGGACTAGCCTCCAATGAGCAGTTCTTC. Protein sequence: CASSLVGLASNEQFF.

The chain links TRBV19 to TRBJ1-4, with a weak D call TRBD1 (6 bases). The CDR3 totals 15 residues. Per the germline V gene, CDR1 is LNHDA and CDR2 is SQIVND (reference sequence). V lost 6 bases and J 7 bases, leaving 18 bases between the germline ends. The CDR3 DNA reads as TGTGCCAGTAGCCCTGGGGGGGCCATCAGTGAAAAACTGTTTTTT. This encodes CASSPGGAISEKLFF.

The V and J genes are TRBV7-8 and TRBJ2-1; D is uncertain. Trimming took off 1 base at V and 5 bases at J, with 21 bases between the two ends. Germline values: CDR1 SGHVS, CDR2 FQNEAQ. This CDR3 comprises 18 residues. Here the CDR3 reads CASSLVSRFSSRNNEQFF. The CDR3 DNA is TGTGCCAGCAGCTTAGTTTCCCGATTTTCGAGTCGAAACAATGAGCAGTTCTTC.

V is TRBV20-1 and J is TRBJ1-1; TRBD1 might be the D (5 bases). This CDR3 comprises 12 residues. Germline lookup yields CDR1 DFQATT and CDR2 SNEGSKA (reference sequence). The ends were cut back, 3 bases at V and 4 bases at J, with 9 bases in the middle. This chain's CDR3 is CSASEGSTEAFF. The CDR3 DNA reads TGCAGTGCTAGTGAGGGGAGCACTGAAGCTTTCTTT.

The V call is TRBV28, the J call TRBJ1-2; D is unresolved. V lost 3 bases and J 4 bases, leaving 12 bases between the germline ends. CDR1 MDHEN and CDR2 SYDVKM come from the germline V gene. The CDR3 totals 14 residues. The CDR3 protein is CASSFGGGAYGYTF. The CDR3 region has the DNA TGTGCCAGCAGTTTCGGTGGAGGAGCCTATGGCTACACCTTC.

The CDR3 here is CASSLGLKTGVSYEQYF. The CDR3 coding sequence is TGTGCCAGTAGCCTCGGCCTTAAGACAGGGGTGTCCTACGAGCAGTACTTC. The chain combines TRBV19 with TRBJ2-7; 8 bases are a match to TRBD1. CDR1 and CDR2 from the germline V gene are LNHDA and SQIVND (reference sequence). The CDR3 has 17 residues. The V and J ends lost 6 bases and 1 base, in that order; junction bases with no gene match: 14. The variable domain in full, completed from reference TRBV19 and TRBJ2-7, reads DGGITQSPKYLFRKEGQNVTLSCEQNLNHDAMYWYRQDPGQGLRLIYYSQIVNDFQKGDIAEGYSVSREKKESFPLTVTSAQKNPTAFYLCASSLGLKTGVSYEQYFGPGTRLTVT.

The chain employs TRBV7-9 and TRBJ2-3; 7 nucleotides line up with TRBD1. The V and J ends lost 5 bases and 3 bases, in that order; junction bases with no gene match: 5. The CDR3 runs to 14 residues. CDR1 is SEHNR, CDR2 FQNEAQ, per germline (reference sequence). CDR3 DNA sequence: TGTGCCAGCAGCCCAAACAGGGGAACAGATACGCAGTATTTT. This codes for CASSPNRGTDTQYF.

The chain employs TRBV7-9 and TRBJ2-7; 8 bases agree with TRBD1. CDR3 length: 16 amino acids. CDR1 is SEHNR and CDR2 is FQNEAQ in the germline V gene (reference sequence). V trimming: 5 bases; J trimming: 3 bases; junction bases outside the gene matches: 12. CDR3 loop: CASSPQGGVGNYEQYF. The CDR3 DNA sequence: TGTGCCAGCAGCCCACAGGGGGGCGTCGGTAACTACGAGCAGTACTTC. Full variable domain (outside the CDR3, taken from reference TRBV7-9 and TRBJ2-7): DTGVSQNPRHKITKRGQNVTFRCDPISEHNRLYWYRQTLGQGPEFLTYFQNEAQLEKSRLLSDRFSAERPKGSFSTLEIQRTEQGDSAMYLCASSPQGGVGNYEQYFGPGTRLTVT.

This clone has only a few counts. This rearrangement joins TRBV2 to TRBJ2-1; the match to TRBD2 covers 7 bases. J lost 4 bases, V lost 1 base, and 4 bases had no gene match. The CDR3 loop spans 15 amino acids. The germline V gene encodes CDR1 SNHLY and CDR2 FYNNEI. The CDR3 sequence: CASSEDASGYNEQFF. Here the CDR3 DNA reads TGTGCCAGCAGTGAAGACGCTAGCGGTTACAATGAGCAGTTCTTC. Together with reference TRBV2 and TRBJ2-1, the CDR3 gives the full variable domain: EPEVTQTPSHQVTQMGQEVILRCVPISNHLYFYWYRQILGQKVEFLVSFYNNEISEKSEIFDDQFSVERPDGSNFTLKIRSTKLEDSAMYFCASSEDASGYNEQFFGPGTRLTVL.

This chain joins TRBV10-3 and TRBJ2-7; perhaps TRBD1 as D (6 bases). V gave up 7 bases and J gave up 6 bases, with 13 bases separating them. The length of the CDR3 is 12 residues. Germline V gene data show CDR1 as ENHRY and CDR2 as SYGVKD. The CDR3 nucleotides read TGTGCCATCACCTCCGACAGGTCCGAGCAGTACTTC. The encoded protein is CAITSDRSEQYF.

The CDR3 here is CASSESGLAGREQYF. The CDR3 nucleotides read TGTGCCAGCAGTGAAAGTGGACTAGCGGGACGCGAGCAGTACTTC. The V call is TRBV2, the J call TRBJ2-7; 12 nucleotides line up with TRBD2. The CDR3 extends over 15 amino acids. The germline gives CDR1 SNHLY, CDR2 FYNNEI. The J segment lost 6 bases and the V segment lost 2 bases, leaving 5 bases of the junction unmatched. Combining the CDR3 with reference TRBV2 and TRBJ2-7 gives the whole variable domain EPEVTQTPSHQVTQMGQEVILRCVPISNHLYFYWYRQILGQKVEFLVSFYNNEISEKSEIFDDQFSVERPDGSNFTLKIRSTKLEDSAMYFCASSESGLAGREQYFGPGTRLTVT.

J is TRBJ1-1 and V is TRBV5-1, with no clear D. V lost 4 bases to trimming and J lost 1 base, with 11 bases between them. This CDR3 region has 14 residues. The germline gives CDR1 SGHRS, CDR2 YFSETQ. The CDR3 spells CASSVTDWNTEAFF. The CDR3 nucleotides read TGCGCCAGCAGCGTGACGGACTGGAACACTGAAGCTTTCTTT.

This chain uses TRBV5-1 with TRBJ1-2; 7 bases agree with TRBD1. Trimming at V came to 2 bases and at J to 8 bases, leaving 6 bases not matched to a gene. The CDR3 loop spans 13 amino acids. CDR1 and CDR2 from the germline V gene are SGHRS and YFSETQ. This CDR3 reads CASSFRQGGGYTF. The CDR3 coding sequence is TGCGCCAGCAGCTTTAGACAGGGCGGCGGCTACACCTTC. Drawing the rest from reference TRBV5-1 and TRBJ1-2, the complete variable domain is KAGVTQTPRYLIKTRGQQVTLSCSPISGHRSVSWYQQTPGQGLQFLFEYFSETQRNKGNFPGRFSGRQFSNSRSEMNVSTLELGDSALYLCASSFRQGGGYTFGSGTRLTVV.

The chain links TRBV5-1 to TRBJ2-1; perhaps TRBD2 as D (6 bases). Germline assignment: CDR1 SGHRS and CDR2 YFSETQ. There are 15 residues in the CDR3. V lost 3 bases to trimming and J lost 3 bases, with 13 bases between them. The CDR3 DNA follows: TGCGCCAGCAGCTCCGCCGGGACTGGCTACAATGAGCAGTTCTTC. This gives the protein CASSSAGTGYNEQFF.